A selection of T cell receptor beta chains follows, all from one sample in a study of vaccination and CD4 T cells after COVID-19. TCRdb passed the PCR reads through MiXCR, listing each CDR3 protein once. The sample carries around 13,000 distinct CDR3 sequences, about 72% recorded once. The antigens these receptors bind are not known. The sequenced material came from CD4+ T cells from blood, cultured in vitro. The receptors stem from a human donor who had recovered from COVID-19. Both conserved end residues are part of each CDR3. Each record gives: J gene, V gene, D gene, clone size, CDR3 DNA, CDR3 protein. A D gene is named only where the DNA matches it firmly. Clone sizes are given selectively: once, few, many, or a class where the clone is expanded.

J: TRBJ2-5
V: TRBV20-1
D: -
size: medium-sized
DNA: TGCAGTGTCCCAGCCGGGACTCACGCCACTTGGGGGGAGACCCAGTACTTC
CDR3: CSVPAGTHATWGETQYF

J: TRBJ1-3
V: TRBV10-3
D: -
size: -
DNA: TGTGCCATCAGCAGGGGTTCTGGAAACACCATATATTTT
CDR3: CAISRGSGNTIYF

J: TRBJ1-5
V: TRBV20-1
D: -
size: -
DNA: TGCAGTGCCCCCACAGAGATGAATAGCAATCAGCCCCAGCATTTT
CDR3: CSAPTEMNSNQPQHF

J: TRBJ1-2
V: TRBV7-2
D: -
size: -
DNA: TGTGCCAGCAGCTTGCCGGGAAACTATGGCTACACCTTC
CDR3: CASSLPGNYGYTF

J: TRBJ1-6
V: TRBV7-9
D: -
size: -
DNA: TGTGCCAGCAGCACCTCGACACGAAGGCTTAATTCACCCCTCCACTTT
CDR3: CASSTSTRRLNSPLHF

J: TRBJ2-5
V: TRBV20-1
D: TRBD2
size: -
DNA: TGCAGTGCTAGAGATCCCACGGGAGGCGGCCAAGAGACCCAGTACTTC
CDR3: CSARDPTGGGQETQYF

J: TRBJ1-1
V: TRBV20-1
D: -
size: -
DNA: TGCAGTGCTAGACCCGTGGGGACGGCTGAAGCTTTCTTT
CDR3: CSARPVGTAEAFF

J: TRBJ2-5
V: TRBV20-1
D: -
size: -
DNA: TGCAGTGCTAGTTTGGCAGATCCGCCGCGGACCCAGTACTTC
CDR3: CSASLADPPRTQYF

J: TRBJ2-2
V: TRBV30
D: -
size: -
DNA: TGTGCCTGGAGTCGTCCATTCACCGGGGAGCTGTTTTTT
CDR3: CAWSRPFTGELFF

J: TRBJ1-5
V: TRBV2
D: TRBD1
size: -
DNA: TGTGCCAACGGGGACAGAGGGAGGGGGGCTCAGCATTTT
CDR3: CANGDRGRGAQHF